The source of this T cell receptor beta chain is a study of cytomegalovirus exposure and HLA in healthy donors. CDR1 MNHNS and CDR2 SASEGT come from the germline V gene. V dropped 3 bases and J dropped 4 bases, with 9 bases sitting between them. This CDR3 has 13 amino acids. As to this clone: Its antigen is still unknown.

The study ran its PCR with 60 Vbeta and 13 Jbeta primers. The repertoire was sequenced with immunoSEQ multiplex PCR; TCRdb's copy has only in-frame clones and lacks some. Of 100,000 to 150,000 clones listed, roughly 80% are singletons. The study, taken as a whole, reports: The study labeled fewer than 200 TCR beta chains cytomegalovirus-associated.

The sample consisted of PBMCs. The chain uses TRBV6-1 and TRBJ1-2, with D maybe TRBD1 (6 bases). The sequence was obtained from a woman aged 45 to 65 in good health and CMV-seronegative. CDR3 coding DNA: TGTGCCAGCAGTGAGGGGGCTGGCTATGGCTACACCTTC. Translating gives CASSEGAGYGYTF.